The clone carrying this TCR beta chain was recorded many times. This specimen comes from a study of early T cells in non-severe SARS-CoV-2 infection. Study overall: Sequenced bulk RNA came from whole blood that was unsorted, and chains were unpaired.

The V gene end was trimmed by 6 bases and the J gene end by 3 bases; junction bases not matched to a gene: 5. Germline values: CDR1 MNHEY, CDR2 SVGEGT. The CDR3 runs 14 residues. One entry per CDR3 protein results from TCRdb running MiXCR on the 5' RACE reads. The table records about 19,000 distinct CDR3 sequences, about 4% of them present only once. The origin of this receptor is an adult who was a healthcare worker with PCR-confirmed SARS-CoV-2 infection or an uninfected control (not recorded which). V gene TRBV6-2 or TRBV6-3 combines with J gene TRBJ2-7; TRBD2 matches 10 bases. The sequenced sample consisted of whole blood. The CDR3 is CASRKRGGVYEQYF. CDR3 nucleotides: TGTGCCAGCAGAAAGCGGGGGGGAGTCTACGAGCAGTACTTC.